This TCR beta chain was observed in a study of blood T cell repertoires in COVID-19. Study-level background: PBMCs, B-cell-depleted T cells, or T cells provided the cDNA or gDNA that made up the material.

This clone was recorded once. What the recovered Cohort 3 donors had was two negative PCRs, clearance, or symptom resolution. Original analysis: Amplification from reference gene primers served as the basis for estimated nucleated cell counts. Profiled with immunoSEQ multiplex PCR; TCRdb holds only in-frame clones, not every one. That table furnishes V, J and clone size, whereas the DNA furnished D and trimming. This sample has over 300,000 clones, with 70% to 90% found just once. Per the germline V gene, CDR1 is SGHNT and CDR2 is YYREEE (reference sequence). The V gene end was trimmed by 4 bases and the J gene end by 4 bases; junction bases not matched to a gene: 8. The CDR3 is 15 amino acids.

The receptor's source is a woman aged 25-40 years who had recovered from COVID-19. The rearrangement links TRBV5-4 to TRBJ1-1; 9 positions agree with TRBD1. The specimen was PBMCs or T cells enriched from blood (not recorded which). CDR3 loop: CASSKGDRASTEAFF. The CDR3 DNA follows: TGTGCCAGCAGCAAAGGGGACAGGGCGTCCACTGAAGCTTTCTTT.